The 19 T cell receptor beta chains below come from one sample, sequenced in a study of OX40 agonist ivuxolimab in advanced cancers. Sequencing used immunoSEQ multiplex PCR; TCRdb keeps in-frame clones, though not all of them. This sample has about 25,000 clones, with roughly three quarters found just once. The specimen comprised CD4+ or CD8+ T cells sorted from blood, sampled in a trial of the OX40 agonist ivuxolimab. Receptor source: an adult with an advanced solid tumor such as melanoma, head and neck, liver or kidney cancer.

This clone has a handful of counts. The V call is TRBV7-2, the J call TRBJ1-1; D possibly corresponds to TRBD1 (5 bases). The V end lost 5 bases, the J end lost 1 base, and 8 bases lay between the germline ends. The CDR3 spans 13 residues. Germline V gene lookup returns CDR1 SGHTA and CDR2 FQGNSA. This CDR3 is CASSQQENTEAFF. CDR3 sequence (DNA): TGTGCCAGCAGCCAACAGGAGAACACTGAAGCTTTCTTT.

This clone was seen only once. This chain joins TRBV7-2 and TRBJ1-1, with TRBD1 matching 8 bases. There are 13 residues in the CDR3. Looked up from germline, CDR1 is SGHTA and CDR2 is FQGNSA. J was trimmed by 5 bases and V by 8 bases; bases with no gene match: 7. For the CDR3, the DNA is TGTGCCAGCGGGGAACAGGGGGGGACTGAAGCTTTCTTT. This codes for CASGEQGGTEAFF. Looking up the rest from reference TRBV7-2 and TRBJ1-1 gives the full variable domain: GAGVSQSPSNKVTEKGKDVELRCDPISGHTALYWYRQSLGQGLEFLIYFQGNSAPDKSGLPSDRFSAERTGGSVSTLTIQRTQQEDSAVYLCASGEQGGTEAFFGQGTRLTVV.

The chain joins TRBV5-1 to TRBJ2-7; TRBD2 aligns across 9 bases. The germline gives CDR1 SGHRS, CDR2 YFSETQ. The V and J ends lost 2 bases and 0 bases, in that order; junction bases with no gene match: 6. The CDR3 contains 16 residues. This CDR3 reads CASSFSIAGVSYEQYF. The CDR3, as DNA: TGCGCCAGCAGCTTTTCCATAGCGGGGGTCTCCTACGAGCAGTACTTC.

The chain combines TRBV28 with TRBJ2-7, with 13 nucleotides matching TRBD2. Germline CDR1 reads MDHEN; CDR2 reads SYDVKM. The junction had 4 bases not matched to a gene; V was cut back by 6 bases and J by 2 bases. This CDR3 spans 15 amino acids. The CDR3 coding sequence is TGTGCCAGCAGGAAACTAGCGGGGGGGACCTACGAGCAGTACTTC. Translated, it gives CASRKLAGGTYEQYF. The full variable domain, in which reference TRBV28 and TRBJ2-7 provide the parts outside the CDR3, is DVKVTQSSRYLVKRTGEKVFLECVQDMDHENMFWYRQDPGLGLRLIYFSYDVKMKEKGDIPEGYSVSREKKERFSLILESASTNQTSMYLCASRKLAGGTYEQYFGPGTRLTVT.

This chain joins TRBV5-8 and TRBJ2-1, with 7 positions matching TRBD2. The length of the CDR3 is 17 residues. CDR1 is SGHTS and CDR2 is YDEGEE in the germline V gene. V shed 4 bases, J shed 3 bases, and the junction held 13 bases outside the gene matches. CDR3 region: CASSRGVLLADYNEQFF. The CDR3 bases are TGTGCCAGCAGCCGGGGGGTCCTGCTAGCGGACTACAATGAGCAGTTCTTC. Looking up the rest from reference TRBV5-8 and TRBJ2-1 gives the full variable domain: EAGVTQSPTHLIKTRGQQATLRCSPISGHTSVYWYQQALGLGLQFLLWYDEGEERNRGNFPPRFSGRQFPNYSSELNVNALELEDSALYLCASSRGVLLADYNEQFFGPGTRLTVL.

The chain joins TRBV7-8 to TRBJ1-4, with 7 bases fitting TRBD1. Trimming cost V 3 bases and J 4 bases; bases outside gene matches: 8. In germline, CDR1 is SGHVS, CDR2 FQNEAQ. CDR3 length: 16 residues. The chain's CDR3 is CASSFITGQLNEKLFF. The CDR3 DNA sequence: TGTGCCAGCAGCTTTATAACGGGACAGCTTAATGAAAAACTGTTTTTT.

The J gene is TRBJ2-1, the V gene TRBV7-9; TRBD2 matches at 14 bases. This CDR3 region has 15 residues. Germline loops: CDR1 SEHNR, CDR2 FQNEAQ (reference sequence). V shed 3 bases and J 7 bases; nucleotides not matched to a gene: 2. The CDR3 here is CASSLGLAGVNEQFF. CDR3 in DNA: TGTGCCAGCAGCTTGGGACTAGCGGGAGTGAATGAGCAGTTCTTC. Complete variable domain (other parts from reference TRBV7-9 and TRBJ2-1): DTGVSQNPRHKITKRGQNVTFRCDPISEHNRLYWYRQTLGQGPEFLTYFQNEAQLEKSRLLSDRFSAERPKGSFSTLEIQRTEQGDSAMYLCASSLGLAGVNEQFFGPGTRLTVL.

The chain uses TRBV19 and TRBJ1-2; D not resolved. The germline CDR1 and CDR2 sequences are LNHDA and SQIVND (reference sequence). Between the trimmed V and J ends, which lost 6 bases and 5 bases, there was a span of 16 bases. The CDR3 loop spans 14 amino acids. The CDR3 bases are TGTGCCAGTAGACCAAGGGAAGGCGTATATGGCTACACCTTC. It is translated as CASRPREGVYGYTF.

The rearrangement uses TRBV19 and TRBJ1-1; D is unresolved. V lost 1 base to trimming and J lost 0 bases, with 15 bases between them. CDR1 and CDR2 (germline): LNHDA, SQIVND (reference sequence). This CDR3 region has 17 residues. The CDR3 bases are TGTGCCAGTAGTATAGGGACCGCTATTCAAATGAACACTGAAGCTTTCTTT. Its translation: CASSIGTAIQMNTEAFF.

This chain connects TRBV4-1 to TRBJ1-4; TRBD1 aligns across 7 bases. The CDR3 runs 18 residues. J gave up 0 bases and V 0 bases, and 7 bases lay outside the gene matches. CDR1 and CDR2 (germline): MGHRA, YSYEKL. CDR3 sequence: CASSQDMGQLATNEKLFF. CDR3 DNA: TGCGCCAGCAGCCAAGATATGGGACAGCTTGCAACTAATGAAAAACTGTTTTTT.

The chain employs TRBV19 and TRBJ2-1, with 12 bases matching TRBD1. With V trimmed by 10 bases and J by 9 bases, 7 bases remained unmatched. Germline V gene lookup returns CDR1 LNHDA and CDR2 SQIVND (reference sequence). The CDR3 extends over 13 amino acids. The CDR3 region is CAIQAGQGAEQFF. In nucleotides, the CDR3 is TGTGCCATCCAAGCGGGACAGGGGGCTGAGCAGTTCTTC.

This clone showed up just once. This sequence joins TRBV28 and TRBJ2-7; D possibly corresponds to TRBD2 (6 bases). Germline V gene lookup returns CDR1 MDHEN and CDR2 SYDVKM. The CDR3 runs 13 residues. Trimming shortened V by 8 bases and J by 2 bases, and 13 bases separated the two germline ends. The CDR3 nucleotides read TGTGCCAGCGGGGGAGGCGGTACCTACGAGCAGTACTTC. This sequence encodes CASGGGGTYEQYF.

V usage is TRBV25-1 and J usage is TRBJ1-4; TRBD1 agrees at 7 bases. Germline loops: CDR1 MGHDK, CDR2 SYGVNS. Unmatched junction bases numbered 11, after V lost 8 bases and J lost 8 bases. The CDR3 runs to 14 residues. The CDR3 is CASRYTGAGEKLFF. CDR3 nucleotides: TGTGCCAGCCGATATACAGGGGCGGGAGAAAAACTGTTTTTT.

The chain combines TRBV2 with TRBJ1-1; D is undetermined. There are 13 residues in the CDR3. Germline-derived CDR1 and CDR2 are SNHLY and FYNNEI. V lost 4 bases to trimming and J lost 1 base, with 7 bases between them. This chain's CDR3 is CASSGEGNTEAFF. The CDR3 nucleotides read TGTGCCAGCAGTGGGGAGGGGAACACTGAAGCTTTCTTT.

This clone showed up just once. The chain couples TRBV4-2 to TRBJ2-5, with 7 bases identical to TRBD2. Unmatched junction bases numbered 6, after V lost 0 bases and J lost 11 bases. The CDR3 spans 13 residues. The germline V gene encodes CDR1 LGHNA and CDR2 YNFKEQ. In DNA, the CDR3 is TGTGCCAGCAGCCAAGACCCCTTGCGGGAGCAGTACTTC. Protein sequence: CASSQDPLREQYF.

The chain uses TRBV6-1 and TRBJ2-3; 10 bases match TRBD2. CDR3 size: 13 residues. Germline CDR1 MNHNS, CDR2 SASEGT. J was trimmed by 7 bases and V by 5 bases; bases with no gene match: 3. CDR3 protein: CASSRTSGYTQYF. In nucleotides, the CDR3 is TGTGCCAGCAGTAGGACTAGCGGATATACGCAGTATTTT.

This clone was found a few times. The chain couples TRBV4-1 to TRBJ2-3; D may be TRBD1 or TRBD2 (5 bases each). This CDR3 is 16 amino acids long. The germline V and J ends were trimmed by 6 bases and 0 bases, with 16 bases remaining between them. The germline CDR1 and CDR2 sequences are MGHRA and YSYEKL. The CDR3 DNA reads TGCGCCAGCAGGGGGGACGGATTCCTTAGCACAGATACGCAGTATTTT. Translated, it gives CASRGDGFLSTDTQYF.

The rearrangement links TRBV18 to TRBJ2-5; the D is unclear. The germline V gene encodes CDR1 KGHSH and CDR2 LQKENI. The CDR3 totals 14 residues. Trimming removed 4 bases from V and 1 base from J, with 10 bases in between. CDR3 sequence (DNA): TGTGCCAGCTCACGTGAACTGGGCCAAGAGACCCAGTACTTC. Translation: CASSRELGQETQYF.

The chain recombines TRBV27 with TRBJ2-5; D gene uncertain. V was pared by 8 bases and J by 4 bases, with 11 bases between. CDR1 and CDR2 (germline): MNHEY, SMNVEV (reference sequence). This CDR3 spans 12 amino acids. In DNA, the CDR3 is TGTGCCAGCGGCTATAGAGTAGAGACCCAGTACTTC. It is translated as CASGYRVETQYF.